This TCR beta chain was found in a study of blood T cell repertoires in COVID-19. The overall study: Researchers got acute and convalescent COVID-19 samples from the United States, Italy and Spain.

The germline CDR1 and CDR2 sequences are SEHNR and FQNEAQ (reference sequence). CDR3 length: 16 amino acids. J was trimmed by 7 bases and V by 2 bases; bases with no gene match: 10. Assay: immunoSEQ multiplex PCR; the TCRdb copy retains only in-frame clones and omits some. The table shows 450,000 or so clones, with about 90% occurring only once. Individuals aged about 18 to 100 years were recruited from roughly 22 US areas. Cohorts were determined from participant-reported clinical history. The study counted Cohort 3 donors as recovered given two negative PCRs, clearance, or symptom resolution. The chain links TRBV7-9 to TRBJ1-4, with 7 bases aligning to TRBD1. The TCR originated in a man aged 18-30 years who had recovered from COVID-19. Source material: PBMCs or T cells enriched from blood (not recorded which). Written as DNA, the CDR3 is TGTGCCAGCAGCTTATATCCAAGGGGGCGCGGTGAAAAACTGTTTTTT. Protein sequence: CASSLYPRGRGEKLFF.